This entry lists 26 T cell receptor beta chains sequenced from one sample in a study of T-cell reconstitution after alpha-beta-depleted transplantation in children (TCRdb year 2016). The label giving this sample's treatment or condition can be read as: allogeneic hematopoietic cell transplantation with graft depleted of TCRalphabeta T cells and CD19 B cells. Receptor libraries were prepared by PCR. Sequenced on an Illumina HiSeq 2500. TCR libraries were prepared with molecular barcoding, using unique molecular identifiers to normalize TCRbeta repertoire quantification. The public reads were reprocessed in TCRdb via fastp at Q25 and MiXCR, keeping in-frame beta chains. Rows matching on CDR3 protein sequence are summarized as one entry with the most common DNA and genes. Within this sample are about 900,000 distinct CDR3 sequences, with about 26% of them counted one time only. About 28% of the sample is held by the ten biggest clonotypes.

The input for sequencing was PBMCs, mostly from graft donor cells, taken 360 days after TCRalphabeta/CD19-depleted stem cell transplant. Every receptor here comes from a boy younger than two who had a stem cell transplant for SCID, so the T cells may come from the graft donor.

The chain recombines TRBV4-1 with TRBJ2-4, with 7 positions matching TRBD1. Germline CDR1 MGHRA, CDR2 YSYEKL. This CDR3 contains 15 residues. V lost 0 bases and J lost 2; bases outside the gene matches: 1. CDR3 in DNA: TGCGCCAGCAGCCAAGACAGGGGGACCAAAAACATTCAGTACTTC. Residues: CASSQDRGTKNIQYF.

This clonotype was detected a few times. The chain couples TRBV7-9 to TRBJ2-5; a weak D match, TRBD1 (6 bases). Germline CDR1 and CDR2: SEHNR and FQNEAQ (reference sequence). The CDR3 consists of 15 residues. Between the trimmed V and J ends, which lost 5 bases and 1 base, there was a span of 14 bases. Here the CDR3 DNA reads TGTGCCAGCAGCCATCCAGGGGCGACCCAAGAGACCCAGTACTTC. Amino acid sequence: CASSHPGATQETQYF.

Here the CDR3 DNA reads TGTGCCAGCAGTCCACCGGGACAGGCATACAATGAGCAGTTCTTC. It codes for CASSPPGQAYNEQFF. The rearrangement joins TRBV12-3 or TRBV12-4 to TRBJ2-1; 8 bases fit TRBD1. Trimming removed 5 bases from V and 4 bases from J; junction bases left unmatched: 7. This CDR3 spans 15 amino acids.

The chain recombines TRBV5-1 with TRBJ2-3, with D unclear. This CDR3 contains 18 residues. CDR1 is SGHRS, CDR2 YFSETQ, per germline. The V gene lost 1 base and the J gene lost 3 bases, with 21 bases spanning the gap. DNA of the CDR3: TGCGCCAGCAGCTTGTCTGCCATCTTTGGCAGCAATACAGATACGCAGTATTTT. Amino acids: CASSLSAIFGSNTDTQYF.

Concerning this clonotype itself: A read error may produce the germline difference seen at one junction end. The chain recombines TRBV4-2 with TRBJ2-7, with 8 bases lining up with TRBD1. CDR1 is LGHNA and CDR2 is YNFKEQ in the germline V gene. This CDR3 is built from 16 residues. The DNA for the CDR3 is TGTGCCAGCAGCCAGGGAATTACTTGGACCGGACAGGGAAGGGTTTTC. Translating gives CASSQGITWTGQGRVF.

This clonotype was found many times. The chain carries TRBV4-2 and TRBJ2-7; 9 bases are shared with TRBD1. The CDR3 contains 15 residues. The V gene end was trimmed by 3 bases and the J gene end by 3 bases; junction bases not matched to a gene: 6. Per germline, CDR1 LGHNA and CDR2 YNFKEQ. CDR3: CASSQGQGFHYEQYF. The CDR3 region has the DNA TGTGCCAGCAGCCAGGGACAGGGATTTCACTACGAGCAGTACTTC.

The table lists this clonotype with a few counts. V gene TRBV4-1 combines with J gene TRBJ2-7; 10 nucleotides align to TRBD2. The CDR3 runs 17 residues. The J segment lost 9 bases and the V segment lost 0 bases, leaving 14 bases of the junction unmatched. CDR1 is MGHRA, CDR2 YSYEKL, per germline. This chain's CDR3 is CASSQEFDQRGGMAQYF. CDR3 nucleotides: TGCGCCAGCAGCCAAGAGTTCGATCAGCGGGGGGGCATGGCGCAGTACTTC.

In its sample, this clonotype was seen a few times. The V call is TRBV20-1, the J call TRBJ1-1; D remains unclear. V was cut by 4 bases and J by 0 bases, with 9 bases left in between. CDR3 length: 13 residues. CDR1 and CDR2 (germline): DFQATT, SNEGSKA (reference sequence). The CDR3: CSAMKGLNTEAFF. CDR3 nucleotides: TGCAGTGCTATGAAAGGGTTGAACACTGAAGCTTTCTTT.

V and J are TRBV19 and TRBJ2-7; tentatively, D is TRBD1 (5 bases). Trimming removed 10 bases from V and 3 bases from J, with 19 bases in between. The CDR3 runs 14 residues. The germline CDR1 and CDR2 sequences are LNHDA and SQIVND (reference sequence). CDR3 protein: CATTGQGLFYEQYF. For the CDR3, the DNA is TGTGCCACGACCGGTCAGGGTCTATTCTACGAGCAGTACTTC.

The V and J genes are TRBV4-3 and TRBJ1-3; a weak D match, TRBD1 (5 bases). Trimming cost V 3 bases and J 2 bases, with 11 bases left between them. Germline lookup yields CDR1 LGHNA and CDR2 YSLEER. The CDR3 is 15 amino acids. The CDR3 loop reads CASSQMHRTGNTIYF. As DNA, the CDR3 is TGCGCCAGCAGCCAGATGCACAGGACTGGAAACACCATATATTTT.

This rearrangement joins TRBV9 to TRBJ2-3; TRBD2 aligns across 11 bases. CDR3 length equals 16 residues. With V trimmed by 4 bases and J by 0 bases, 4 bases remained unmatched. Germline lookup yields CDR1 SGDLS and CDR2 YYNGEE. Here the CDR3 reads CASSSGTSGSTDTQYF. DNA of the CDR3: TGTGCCAGCAGCTCCGGGACTAGCGGTAGCACAGATACGCAGTATTTT.

This chain uses TRBV24-1 with TRBJ1-2; D is uncertain. With 0 bases removed from V and 3 bases from J, the gap between germline ends came to 7 bases. CDR1 KGHDR and CDR2 SFDVKD come from the germline V gene. The CDR3 is 14 amino acids. The CDR3 loop reads CATSDLSADYGYTF. CDR3 in DNA: TGTGCCACCAGTGATTTGTCGGCAGACTATGGCTACACCTTC.

The rearrangement links TRBV6-2 or TRBV6-3 to TRBJ2-1; TRBD2 is a possible D gene (6 bases). The CDR3 runs 12 residues. In germline, CDR1 is MNHEY, CDR2 SVGEGT. V shed 10 bases and J shed 7 bases, with 14 bases lying between them. As DNA, the CDR3 is TGTGCCATCAAATTGCGGGGAAATGAGCAGTTCTTC. This codes for CAIKLRGNEQFF.

The chain recombines TRBV10-3 with TRBJ2-3; D unresolved. V dropped 2 bases and J dropped 4 bases, with 13 bases sitting between them. In germline, CDR1 is ENHRY, CDR2 SYGVKD. The CDR3 extends over 15 amino acids. The CDR3 sequence is CAISEIPRHPDTQYF. Here the CDR3 DNA reads TGTGCCATCAGTGAGATCCCGCGACACCCAGATACGCAGTATTTT.

This clonotype has more than one count but fewer than ten. This chain links TRBV7-6 with TRBJ2-5; no clear D gene. The CDR3 contains 14 residues. CDR1 is SGHVS, CDR2 FNYEAQ, per germline. The germline V and J ends were trimmed by 10 bases and 5 bases, with 20 bases remaining between them. CDR3 loop: CAISRSDNGETQYF. The CDR3 region has the DNA TGTGCCATTTCTCGTTCGGATAACGGGGAGACCCAGTACTTC.

The V and J genes are TRBV7-2 and TRBJ2-5; 12 positions match TRBD2. The V gene end was trimmed by 6 bases and the J gene end by 5 bases; junction bases not matched to a gene: 10. CDR1 and CDR2 from the germline V gene are SGHTA and FQGNSA. This CDR3 comprises 16 residues. CDR3 sequence reads: CASSRLLAGGPETQYF. CDR3 DNA: TGTGCCAGCAGTCGACTTCTAGCGGGGGGGCCGGAGACCCAGTACTTC.

The chain couples TRBV18 to TRBJ2-6, with D possibly called TRBD1 or TRBD2 (6 bases each). This CDR3 spans 16 amino acids. Germline values: CDR1 KGHSH, CDR2 LQKENI. V was cut by 1 base and J by 2 bases, with 9 bases left in between. CDR3 in DNA: TGTGCCAGCTCACCACTCGGGGGCGCTGGGGCCAACGTCCTGACTTTC. Protein sequence: CASSPLGGAGANVLTF.

This clonotype has just a few counts. The V call is TRBV4-3, the J call TRBJ1-2; perhaps TRBD1 as D (5 bases). This CDR3 is built from 14 residues. Germline V gene data show CDR1 as LGHNA and CDR2 as YSLEER. Trimming shortened V by 2 bases and J by 7 bases, and 14 bases separated the two germline ends. CDR3 DNA: TGCGCCAGCAGCCAATTCCGGGACCCACCTGGCTACACCTTC. Its translation is CASSQFRDPPGYTF.

This clonotype has more than one count but fewer than ten. The chain links TRBV5-1 to TRBJ2-7; 7 bases line up with TRBD1. The CDR3 length is 16 residues. V lost 1 base to trimming and J lost 3 bases; unmatched junction nucleotides: 10. Per germline, CDR1 SGHRS and CDR2 YFSETQ. The CDR3 is CASSLIGTAPFYEQYF. The CDR3 nucleotides read TGCGCCAGCAGCTTGATCGGGACAGCCCCTTTCTACGAGCAGTACTTC. Combining the CDR3 with reference TRBV5-1 and TRBJ2-7 gives the whole variable domain KAGVTQTPRYLIKTRGQQVTLSCSPISGHRSVSWYQQTPGQGLQFLFEYFSETQRNKGNFPGRFSGRQFSNSRSEMNVSTLELGDSALYLCASSLIGTAPFYEQYFGPGTRLTVT.

The CDR3 DNA sequence: TGTGCCAGCAGCCAAGGTCGGGGGGCGCACCTGGGCACAGATACGCAGTATTTT. This encodes CASSQGRGAHLGTDTQYF. The V gene is TRBV4-2, the J gene TRBJ2-3; weak D call: TRBD2 (7 bases). Trimming took 1 base from V and 1 from J, leaving 18 bases between them. Germline values: CDR1 LGHNA, CDR2 YNFKEQ. The CDR3 has 18 amino acids.

This clonotype was detected only a few times. V usage is TRBV7-9 and J usage is TRBJ2-1, with D perhaps matching TRBD1 (5 bases). Germline V CDR1 and CDR2: SEHNR, FQNEAQ (reference sequence). The CDR3 is 15 amino acids. Deletions cut 5 bases from V and 3 bases from J, with 14 bases between. CDR3 DNA sequence: TGTGCCAGCAGCCGATCCGGACAAAGCTACAATGAGCAGTTCTTC. Protein: CASSRSGQSYNEQFF.

DNA of the CDR3: TGCAGCGTTGAGGCGACTCCCAGGGAGACCCAGTACTTC. Protein: CSVEATPRETQYF. The gene calls are TRBV29-1 and TRBJ2-5; D is unclear. V lost 3 bases, J lost 5 bases, and 13 bases lay in between. Germline values: CDR1 SQVTM, CDR2 ANQGSEA. CDR3 length: 13 amino acids.

The V and J genes are TRBV5-1 and TRBJ2-7; D is perhaps TRBD1 (6 bases). Germline V CDR1 and CDR2: SGHRS, YFSETQ. V lost 2 bases and J 2 bases, leaving 17 bases between the germline ends. The CDR3 consists of 16 residues. DNA for the CDR3: TGCGCCAGCAGCTTACGACTCACAGGGATCGCCTACGAGCAGTACTTC. Translating it yields CASSLRLTGIAYEQYF.

The J gene is TRBJ2-2, the V gene TRBV27; 9 nucleotides align to TRBD1. The CDR3 totals 15 residues. The V gene end was trimmed by 5 bases and the J gene end by 7 bases; junction bases not matched to a gene: 8. Per the germline V gene, CDR1 is MNHEY and CDR2 is SMNVEV (reference sequence). The CDR3 spells CASSNDRGEDGELFF. The DNA for the CDR3 is TGTGCCAGCAGTAATGACAGGGGGGAGGACGGGGAGCTGTTTTTT.

There are a few counts of this clonotype. The chain joins TRBV20-1 to TRBJ1-6; perhaps TRBD1 as D (5 bases). Looked up from germline, CDR1 is DFQATT and CDR2 is SNEGSKA (reference sequence). The ends were cut back, 6 bases at V and 7 bases at J, with 16 bases in the middle. The CDR3 extends over 14 amino acids. CDR3 in DNA: TGCAGTGCCGAAAATCAGGGTGGAAATTCACCCCTCCACTTT. Translated, it gives CSAENQGGNSPLHF.

The chain has TRBV9 and TRBJ2-5; 11 nucleotides match TRBD2. The CDR3 sequence is 16 residues long. Trimming cost V 0 bases and J 5 bases; bases outside gene matches: 6. CDR1 and CDR2 (germline): SGDLS, YYNGEE. The CDR3 is CASSVGASGGHETQYF. The CDR3 DNA reads as TGTGCCAGCAGCGTAGGGGCTAGCGGGGGGCACGAGACCCAGTACTTC.